Many counts were recorded for the clone carrying this T cell receptor (beta chain). Its antigen is not known. This specimen comes from a study of T cells in Graves' hyperthyroidism and ophthalmopathy. Whole-study context: Peripheral blood was drawn at first diagnosis, prior to all treatment.

Findings of the study overall: The model anticipated ophthalmopathy a median around six months pre-onset.

The TCR beta CDR3 regions underwent amplification using RNA transcripts as the source. During a first-round RT-PCR of the TCR CDR3, the HTBI primer set was used. TCRdb ran MiXCR on the multiplex PCR reads and lists one entry per CDR3 protein. The sample includes some 510,000 distinct CDR3 sequences, less than 25% of them seen just once. The hyperthyroidism patients had all been newly diagnosed, and their disease duration was under 2 months. Their ages ranged from 18 to 65 years. Uncontrolled infections, other autoimmune diseases, pregnancy or lactation led to exclusion of patients. Germline-derived CDR1 and CDR2 are DFQATT and SNEGSKA (reference sequence). Deletions cut 4 bases from V and 3 bases from J, with 7 bases between. CDR3 length: 11 amino acids.

This chain connects TRBV20-1 to TRBJ2-7, with no clear D. The TCR originated in a man between 18 and 29 years old with Graves' hyperthyroidism. The sequenced sample consisted of blood. For the CDR3, the DNA is TGCAGTGCTACGGACGGCTACGAGCAGTACTTC. Translated, it gives CSATDGYEQYF.